This T cell receptor (beta chain) was recovered during a study of blood T cell repertoires in COVID-19. The V gene lost 8 bases and the J gene lost 0 bases, with 10 bases spanning the gap. The CDR3 covers 13 residues. The germline CDR1 and CDR2 sequences are MNHEY and SVGAGI. Here immunoSEQ multiplex PCR was the method, and the copy in TCRdb shows in-frame clones only, minus some. The sample has about 240,000 clones, around 80% seen once. The material sequenced was peripheral blood. The chain carries TRBV6-5 and TRBJ1-2, with D possibly matching TRBD1 (6 bases). The receptor was isolated from a human donor in a cohort sampled during active COVID-19. Here the CDR3 DNA reads TGTGCCAGCTTCAGGGGTTCTAACTATGGCTACACCTTC. Amino acids: CASFRGSNYGYTF.